The 32 T cell receptor beta chains presented below share a single source sample, sequenced in a study of blood T cell repertoires in COVID-19. Data came from immunoSEQ multiplex PCR; TCRdb stores just in-frame clones and leaves some out. The profile shows over 75,000 clones, around 80% of them singletons. Sequencing was carried out using peripheral blood. Receptors originate from a man in his 70s with acute or convalescent COVID-19.

This rearrangement joins TRBV6-1 to TRBJ1-2; 8 bases are shared with TRBD1. With V trimmed by 5 bases and J by 4 bases, 12 bases remained unmatched. CDR3 length: 16 amino acids. Germline V gene lookup returns CDR1 MNHNS and CDR2 SASEGT. CDR3 loop: CASSQEWTGHSYGYTF. The CDR3 DNA reads as TGTGCCAGCAGTCAAGAGTGGACAGGGCATTCCTATGGCTACACCTTC.

V and J are TRBV7-2 and TRBJ1-1; D might be TRBD1 (6 bases). With 5 bases removed from V and 1 base from J, the gap between germline ends came to 14 bases. This CDR3 is 15 amino acids long. Germline V gene data show CDR1 as SGHTA and CDR2 as FQGNSA. DNA for the CDR3: TGTGCCAGCAGCCCGAGACAGGTGGGGAACACTGAAGCTTTCTTT. Translation: CASSPRQVGNTEAFF. Looking up the rest from reference TRBV7-2 and TRBJ1-1 gives the full variable domain: GAGVSQSPSNKVTEKGKDVELRCDPISGHTALYWYRQSLGQGLEFLIYFQGNSAPDKSGLPSDRFSAERTGGSVSTLTIQRTQQEDSAVYLCASSPRQVGNTEAFFGQGTRLTVV.

The V call is TRBV30, the J call TRBJ1-5; perhaps TRBD1 as D (6 bases). Deletions cut 0 bases from V and 7 bases from J, with 10 bases between. The germline gives CDR1 GTSNPN, CDR2 SVGIG (reference sequence). This CDR3 comprises 13 residues. CDR3 DNA: TGTGCCTGGAGTGTACAGGGACGGCAGCCCCAGCATTTT. Translation: CAWSVQGRQPQHF.

The J gene is TRBJ2-7, the V gene TRBV9; perhaps TRBD1 as D (5 bases). Germline-derived CDR1 and CDR2 are SGDLS and YYNGEE. The CDR3 has 13 amino acids. Trimming took 3 bases from V and 0 from J, leaving 7 bases between them. CDR3 residues: CASSETVSYEQYF. The CDR3 bases are TGTGCCAGCAGCGAGACAGTCTCCTACGAGCAGTACTTC. Variable domain in full (rest from reference TRBV9 and TRBJ2-7): DSGVTQTPKHLITATGQRVTLRCSPRSGDLSVYWYQQSLDQGLQFLIQYYNGEERAKGNILERFSAQQFPDLHSELNLSSLELGDSALYFCASSETVSYEQYFGPGTRLTVT.

The gene calls are TRBV7-6 and TRBJ2-3; 11 bases are a match to TRBD2. In germline, CDR1 is SGHVS, CDR2 FNYEAQ. Trimming at V came to 5 bases and at J to 5 bases, leaving 9 bases not matched to a gene. The CDR3 runs 16 residues. CDR3 in DNA: TGTGCCAGCAGCGCCCAGACTAGCGGGGCAAAAGATACGCAGTATTTT. Protein: CASSAQTSGAKDTQYF.

The chain combines TRBV9 with TRBJ2-2, with no clear D. Trimming left V 4 bases short and J 6 bases short, with 10 bases between. The CDR3 has 13 amino acids. CDR1 is SGDLS, CDR2 YYNGEE, per germline. CDR3 coding DNA: TGTGCCAGCAGCACTCTGGAGTCCGGGGAGCTGTTTTTT. Protein product: CASSTLESGELFF.

In regard to this clone: Additional DNA sequences in this sample encode the identical CDR3. As DNA, the CDR3 is TGCGCCAGCAGCTGGACAGGGGGAACTGAAGCTTTCTTT. Translating gives CASSWTGGTEAFF. The chain couples TRBV5-1 to TRBJ1-1; TRBD1 matches 10 bases. J was trimmed by 5 bases and V by 3 bases; bases with no gene match: 1. The CDR3 consists of 13 residues. The germline V gene has CDR1 SGHRS and CDR2 YFSETQ.

This sequence joins TRBV6-1 and TRBJ1-2; D is uncertain. CDR1 and CDR2 from the germline V gene are MNHNS and SASEGT. The CDR3 loop spans 13 amino acids. The V gene lost 2 bases and the J gene lost 7 bases, with 11 bases spanning the gap. The CDR3 reads CASSEHTRTGYTF. The DNA for the CDR3 is TGTGCCAGCAGTGAACACACCAGAACTGGCTACACCTTC.

This sequence joins TRBV18 and TRBJ1-1, with 9 bases identical to TRBD1. CDR3 length: 15 amino acids. V lost 5 bases, J lost 3 bases, and 7 bases stayed unmatched. Looked up from germline, CDR1 is KGHSH and CDR2 is LQKENI. The CDR3 spells CASSSGTGLDTEAFF. The CDR3 DNA reads as TGTGCCAGCTCAAGTGGGACAGGGTTGGACACTGAAGCTTTCTTT.

The V gene is TRBV4-1, the J gene TRBJ2-7; 8 bases are a match to TRBD1. Germline CDR1 MGHRA, CDR2 YSYEKL. This CDR3 has 13 amino acids. Trimming cost V 4 bases and J 4 bases; bases outside gene matches: 3. CDR3 in DNA: TGCGCCAGCAGCCTCGGGACAGGATACGAGCAGTACTTC. Translating it yields CASSLGTGYEQYF.

The CDR3 nucleotides are TGCGCCAGCAGTGCAGCGGGAGACACCGGGGAGCTGTTTTTT. It specifies CASSAAGDTGELFF. The J gene is TRBJ2-2, the V gene TRBV10-2; TRBD2 matches at 8 bases. V lost 4 bases and J lost 3; bases outside the gene matches: 1. CDR3 length equals 14 residues. Germline loops: CDR1 WSHSY, CDR2 SAAADI.

V is TRBV5-1 and J is TRBJ2-7, with 9 bases that match TRBD2. This CDR3 has 16 amino acids. CDR1 is SGHRS and CDR2 is YFSETQ in the germline V gene. V trimming: 4 bases; J trimming: 7 bases; junction bases outside the gene matches: 15. The CDR3 bases are TGCGCCAGCAGCCCTCCCGCCAGCGGGGGGATCCGGGAGCAGTACTTC. This translates into CASSPPASGGIREQYF.

The V and J genes are TRBV2 and TRBJ1-5, with 8 bases matching TRBD1. Germline V gene lookup returns CDR1 SNHLY and CDR2 FYNNEI. J gave up 3 bases and V 7 bases, and 5 bases lay outside the gene matches. This CDR3 region has 14 residues. DNA for the CDR3: TGTGCCAGCACGACAGGGGTTTTCAATCAGCCCCAGCATTTT. It encodes CASTTGVFNQPQHF.

The rearrangement joins TRBV30 to TRBJ1-4; D remains ambiguous. Germline CDR1 reads GTSNPN; CDR2 reads SVGIG (reference sequence). The germline V and J ends were trimmed by 4 bases and 4 bases, with 13 bases remaining between them. CDR3 length: 14 amino acids. Written as DNA, the CDR3 is TGTGCCTGGAAACCCGGGGTGGGTAATGAAAAACTGTTTTTT. Protein sequence: CAWKPGVGNEKLFF.

This clone turned up a few times. V and J are TRBV29-1 and TRBJ1-3; 7 nucleotides agree with TRBD1. Germline V gives CDR1 SQVTM, CDR2 ANQGSEA. The CDR3 contains 15 residues. Trimming removed 6 bases from V and 4 bases from J; junction bases left unmatched: 12. CDR3 bases: TGCAGCGTCAGAGAGACAGGGTTAAGAGGAAACACCATATATTTT. The encoded protein is CSVRETGLRGNTIYF.

The chain has TRBV4-2 and TRBJ1-4; maybe TRBD1 (5 bases). The CDR3 length is 17 residues. The germline gives CDR1 LGHNA, CDR2 YNFKEQ. V was pared by 3 bases and J by 4 bases, with 18 bases between. CDR3 sequence reads: CASSQGGLRGFNEKLFF. CDR3 nucleotide sequence: TGTGCCAGCAGCCAGGGGGGGTTGCGCGGGTTTAATGAAAAACTGTTTTTT.

The J gene is TRBJ2-7, the V gene TRBV20-1; TRBD2 is a possible D gene (5 bases). V was pared by 2 bases and J by 4 bases, with 6 bases between. The CDR3 is made up of 11 amino acids. The germline V gene has CDR1 DFQATT and CDR2 SNEGSKA (reference sequence). The CDR3 here is CSARREYEQYF. DNA of the CDR3: TGCAGTGCTAGAAGGGAGTACGAGCAGTACTTC.

This clone was observed a handful of times. V is TRBV3-1 (or the pseudogene TRBV3-2) and J is TRBJ1-3; TRBD1 matches 7 bases. This CDR3 region has 16 residues. The V gene end was trimmed by 3 bases and the J gene end by 0 bases; junction bases not matched to a gene: 5. Germline assignment: CDR1 LGHDT and CDR2 YNNKEL (reference sequence). The CDR3 sequence: CASSHIGTVSGNTIYF. CDR3 nucleotide sequence: TGTGCCAGCAGCCACATTGGGACAGTCTCTGGAAACACCATATATTTT.

This sequence joins TRBV15 and TRBJ2-1; 9 bases fit TRBD2. J was trimmed by 5 bases and V by 2 bases; bases with no gene match: 4. The CDR3 runs to 15 residues. Germline V CDR1 and CDR2: LNHNV, YYDKDF (reference sequence). CDR3: CATSRLAGPDNEQFF. The CDR3 DNA is TGTGCCACCAGCAGACTAGCGGGACCCGACAATGAGCAGTTCTTC.

In the case of this clone: The sample carries other DNA sequences with the same CDR3. This rearrangement joins TRBV18 to TRBJ1-1; D not resolved. The CDR3 is made up of 14 amino acids. V lost 1 base, J lost 1 base, and 7 bases lay in between. Germline V gene lookup returns CDR1 KGHSH and CDR2 LQKENI. The DNA of the CDR3 is TGTGCCAGCTCACCACGACGGGAGAACACTGAAGCTTTCTTT. Encoded protein: CASSPRRENTEAFF. Supplemented by reference TRBV18 and TRBJ1-1, the full variable domain reads NAGVMQNPRHLVRRRGQEARLRCSPMKGHSHVYWYRQLPEEGLKFMVYLQKENIIDESGMPKERFSAEFPKEGPSILRIQQVVRGDSAAYFCASSPRRENTEAFFGQGTRLTVV.

The V gene is TRBV30, the J gene TRBJ2-1; possible D gene TRBD2, 6 bases. The germline V gene encodes CDR1 GTSNPN and CDR2 SVGIG (reference sequence). Trimming stripped 3 bases from V and 7 bases from J, with 13 bases between. The CDR3 is 13 amino acids. This CDR3 is CAWRGTAGNEQFF. The CDR3 coding sequence is TGTGCCTGGAGGGGGACGGCGGGGAATGAGCAGTTCTTC.

The CDR3 spells CATSAPGAGLGEQYF. Here the CDR3 DNA reads TGTGCCACCAGTGCTCCTGGGGCGGGGCTGGGCGAGCAGTACTTC. This sequence joins TRBV24-1 and TRBJ2-7; the D gene is possibly TRBD2 (6 bases). The V end was cut by 5 bases, the J end by 6 bases, with 19 bases between. CDR1 KGHDR and CDR2 SFDVKD come from the germline V gene. The CDR3 runs 15 residues.

The chain joins TRBV18 to TRBJ1-1; a possible D gene is TRBD1 (5 bases). Looked up from germline, CDR1 is KGHSH and CDR2 is LQKENI. The V end lost 4 bases, the J end lost 1 base, and 10 bases lay between the germline ends. The CDR3 has 14 residues. In DNA form, the CDR3 reads TGTGCCAGCTCACTACCGACAGAGAACACTGAAGCTTTCTTT. As protein: CASSLPTENTEAFF.

This clone came up a few times. The CDR3 nucleotides are TGTGCCAGCAGTGAACAGGGGTACGAGCAGTACTTC. Translated, it gives CASSEQGYEQYF. The chain joins TRBV2 to TRBJ2-7; tentative D call: TRBD1 (6 bases). Germline values: CDR1 SNHLY, CDR2 FYNNEI. The length of the CDR3 is 12 residues. The V end was cut by 2 bases, the J end by 4 bases, with 6 bases between.

The genes are TRBV19 and TRBJ2-2; the match to TRBD2 covers 7 bases. The CDR3 covers 15 residues. Germline CDR1 is LNHDA and CDR2 is SQIVND (reference sequence). V lost 8 bases and J lost 6; bases outside the gene matches: 12. CDR3 loop: CASDVPGLFSGELFF. The CDR3 region has the DNA TGTGCCAGTGACGTTCCGGGACTATTCTCCGGGGAGCTGTTTTTT.

The rearrangement uses TRBV28 and TRBJ1-4, with TRBD1 as a possible D gene (5 bases). Germline CDR1 MDHEN, CDR2 SYDVKM. Trimming cost V 6 bases and J 3 bases, with 17 bases left between them. The CDR3 extends over 16 amino acids. The CDR3 nucleotides read TGTGCCAGCAGCCGGGGACCGGGAGGGCCTAATGAAAAACTGTTTTTT. This encodes CASSRGPGGPNEKLFF.

The V and J genes are TRBV18 and TRBJ1-5, with D tentatively TRBD1 (6 bases). Trimming took off 3 bases at V and 0 bases at J, with 9 bases between the two ends. The germline V gene has CDR1 KGHSH and CDR2 LQKENI. There are 15 residues in the CDR3. CDR3 region: CASSPTGNSNQPQHF. The CDR3, as DNA: TGTGCCAGCTCACCGACAGGAAATAGCAATCAGCCCCAGCATTTT.

This chain uses TRBV6-5 with TRBJ1-2, with D tentatively TRBD1 (6 bases). Germline lookup yields CDR1 MNHEY and CDR2 SVGAGI. Trimming pared 7 bases from V and 8 bases from J, leaving 11 bases between. The CDR3 is 11 amino acids. CDR3 sequence reads: CASIRGGGYTF. CDR3 nucleotides: TGTGCCAGCATACGGGGGGGCGGCTACACCTTC.

This rearrangement joins TRBV2 to TRBJ2-7, with 10 bases identical to TRBD2. J was trimmed by 6 bases and V by 6 bases; bases with no gene match: 20. Germline-derived CDR1 and CDR2 are SNHLY and FYNNEI. This CDR3 has 18 amino acids. This CDR3 reads CASRASGWTSGNTLEQYF. CDR3 bases: TGTGCCAGCAGAGCTAGTGGGTGGACTAGCGGAAACACCCTCGAGCAGTACTTC.

The gene calls are TRBV5-1 and TRBJ2-2; weak D call: TRBD1 (6 bases). V was cut by 3 bases and J by 1 base, with 10 bases left in between. The CDR3 length is 15 residues. Germline-derived CDR1 and CDR2 are SGHRS and YFSETQ. The CDR3 is CASSSGQMNTGELFF. The CDR3 nucleotides read TGCGCCAGCAGCTCCGGACAGATGAACACCGGGGAGCTGTTTTTT.

The chain has TRBV7-2 and TRBJ1-2; D not certain. Germline CDR1 is SGHTA and CDR2 is FQGNSA. The CDR3 loop spans 13 amino acids. V was cut by 5 bases and J by 3 bases, with 10 bases left in between. The DNA for the CDR3 is TGTGCCAGCAGCCCCGTTTCAGACTATGGCTACACCTTC. Translation: CASSPVSDYGYTF.

As DNA, the CDR3 is TGTGCCAGCAGCCTGCGACTTAGCTCCTACGAGCAGTACTTC. Translation gives CASSLRLSSYEQYF. The V call is TRBV11-2, the J call TRBJ2-7, with unresolved D. The V gene's germline CDR1 is SGHAT and CDR2 FQNNGV. Between the trimmed V and J ends, which lost 5 bases and 0 bases, there was a span of 11 bases. The CDR3 is 14 amino acids.